This TCR beta chain is drawn from a study of cytomegalovirus exposure and HLA in healthy donors. In the study overall: The 110 million or so unique TCR beta sequences, from roughly 180 million T cells, were found by an earlier analysis. General study results and limits: The classifier, whose performance was assessed in both the original and validation cohorts, reportedly diagnosed cytomegalovirus status with high specificity and sensitivity. Rarity held for most TCR sequences, but there were some public TCRs that occurred in many donors. TCR beta chain V- and J-gene trimming was linked, in a later analysis, to a missense variant in DCLRE1C.

60 Vbeta and 13 Jbeta primers were used in PCR. TCRdb keeps only in-frame clones here, not all; method: immunoSEQ multiplex PCR. This table holds more than 80,000 clones, 55% to 65% found once. Concerning this clone itself: Its antigen is unknown.

Unmatched junction bases numbered 15, after V lost 6 bases and J lost 2 bases. This CDR3 has 18 amino acids. Germline CDR1 SGHNT, CDR2 YYREEE (reference sequence). The material sequenced was PBMCs. This sequence joins TRBV5-4 and TRBJ1-5; 9 nucleotides agree with TRBD1. The source is a human donor in good health. The DNA of the CDR3 is TGTGCCAGCATGGGGCTAGCAACAGGGGGCTATGGCAATCAGCCCCAGCATTTT. This codes for CASMGLATGGYGNQPQHF.